The T cell receptor beta chain under discussion was sequenced for a study of blood T cell repertoires in COVID-19. Authors' methods: Amplification of reference gene primers provided the estimated nucleated cell counts. The table came from immunoSEQ multiplex PCR; TCRdb's copy has only in-frame clones and leaves some out. Clonal size and the V and J genes are those of that table, whereas D and trimming came from the DNA. The table includes over 120,000 clones, 85% to 90% detected once. This CDR3 spans 16 amino acids. With V trimmed by 4 bases and J by 1 base, 10 bases remained unmatched. In germline, CDR1 is SGHVS, CDR2 FNYEAQ.

The chain links TRBV7-6 to TRBJ2-7, with 7 bases identical to TRBD2. Sequencing was performed on peripheral blood. This TCR was recovered from a man aged 60 to 69 with active or convalescent COVID-19. The DNA for the CDR3 is TGTGCCAGCAGCTCATGGGCGGGAGCCGAGTCCTACGAGCAGTACTTC. Translating gives CASSSWAGAESYEQYF.